This T cell receptor beta chain was identified during a study of shared clonotypes between healthy human individuals. Study results and limitations: Estimated richness values were generally larger in naive subsets than in memory subsets. Non-shared clonotypes had lower generation probabilities than those shared by all four donors.

Recent acute infections and vaccinations were absent in the healthy HIV-negative adult donors. The study separated CD4+ cells into CD45RA+ naive and CD45RA-negative memory subsets. Notes on this clone: Its matching antigen is unknown.

Generated by immunoSEQ multiplex PCR, the TCRdb table keeps only in-frame clones and is missing some. The sample shows under 650,000 clones, 90% to 96% of them seen only once. The length of the CDR3 is 15 residues. Germline loops: CDR1 MNHEY, CDR2 SMNVEV (reference sequence). V was clipped by 6 bases and J by 6 bases; unmatched bases: 8. This chain uses TRBV27 with TRBJ2-2; TRBD2 agrees at 9 bases. This receptor was obtained from a woman in her 30s in good health. The material sequenced was naive CD4+ T cells sorted from blood. As to subset: CD45RA+ positively selected. The CDR3 sequence is CASRLAGDRSGELFF. The CDR3 bases are TGTGCCAGCAGATTAGCGGGAGATCGGTCCGGGGAGCTGTTTTTT.